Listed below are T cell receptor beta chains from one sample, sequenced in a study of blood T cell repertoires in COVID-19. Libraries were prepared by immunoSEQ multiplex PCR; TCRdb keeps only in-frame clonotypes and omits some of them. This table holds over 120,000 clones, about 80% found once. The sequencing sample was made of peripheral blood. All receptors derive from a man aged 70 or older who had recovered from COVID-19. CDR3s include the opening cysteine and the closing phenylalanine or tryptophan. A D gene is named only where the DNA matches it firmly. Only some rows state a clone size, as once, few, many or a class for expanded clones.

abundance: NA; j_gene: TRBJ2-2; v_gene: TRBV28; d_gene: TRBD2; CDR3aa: CASSLRGRGTGELFF; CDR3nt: TGTGCCAGCAGCCTTCGGGGGAGGGGCACCGGGGAGCTGTTTTTT
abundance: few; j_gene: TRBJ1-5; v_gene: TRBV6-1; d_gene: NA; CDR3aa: CASSEVEGDDQPQHF; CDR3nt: TGTGCCAGCAGTGAAGTCGAGGGGGATGATCAGCCCCAGCATTTT
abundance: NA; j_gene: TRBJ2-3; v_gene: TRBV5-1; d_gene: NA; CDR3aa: CASSLPAGRGTDTQYF; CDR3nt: TGCGCCAGCAGCTTGCCTGCGGGTCGGGGCACAGATACGCAGTATTTT
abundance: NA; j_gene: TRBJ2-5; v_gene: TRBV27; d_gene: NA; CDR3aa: CASSLGYTRSETQYF; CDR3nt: TGTGCCAGCAGTTTAGGGTACACTAGGTCGGAGACCCAGTACTTC
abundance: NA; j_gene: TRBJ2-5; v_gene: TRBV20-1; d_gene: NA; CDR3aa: CSGLEKETQYF; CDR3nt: TGCAGTGGGTTGGAGAAGGAGACCCAGTACTTC
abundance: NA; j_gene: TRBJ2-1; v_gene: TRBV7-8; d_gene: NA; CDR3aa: CASSSRTGNEQFF; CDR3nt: TGTGCCAGCAGCTCCAGAACGGGCAATGAGCAGTTCTTC
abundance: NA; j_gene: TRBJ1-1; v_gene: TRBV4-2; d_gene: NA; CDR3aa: CASSHKAEMNTEAFF; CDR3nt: TGTGCCAGCAGCCATAAAGCTGAGATGAACACTGAAGCTTTCTTT
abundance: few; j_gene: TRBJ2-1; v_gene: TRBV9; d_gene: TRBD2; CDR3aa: CASSVVAGGMDEQFF; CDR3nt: TGTGCCAGCAGCGTAGTAGCGGGAGGGATGGATGAGCAGTTCTTC
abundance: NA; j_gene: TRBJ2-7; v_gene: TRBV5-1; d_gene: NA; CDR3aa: CASSLMSQSYEQYF; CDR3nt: TGCGCCAGCAGCTTGATGTCACAATCCTACGAGCAGTACTTC
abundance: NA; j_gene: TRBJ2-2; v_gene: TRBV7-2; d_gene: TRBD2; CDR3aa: CASSLWGRADTGELFF; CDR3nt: TGTGCCAGCTCCCTGTGGGGGAGGGCCGACACCGGGGAGCTGTTTTTT
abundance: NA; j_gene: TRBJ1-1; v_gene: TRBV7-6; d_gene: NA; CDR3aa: CASSLRQLNTEAFF; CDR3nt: TGTGCCAGCAGCTTAAGACAGTTGAACACTGAAGCTTTCTTT
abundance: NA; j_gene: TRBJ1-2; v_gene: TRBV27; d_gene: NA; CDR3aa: CASSLMGREAVF; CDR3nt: TGTGCCAGCAGTCTCATGGGACGGGAGGCAGTCTTC
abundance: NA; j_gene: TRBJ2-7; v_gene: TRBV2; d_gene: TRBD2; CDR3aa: CASSGLEGDYGEQYF; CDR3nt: TGTGCCAGCAGTGGGCTAGAAGGGGACTACGGCGAGCAGTACTTC
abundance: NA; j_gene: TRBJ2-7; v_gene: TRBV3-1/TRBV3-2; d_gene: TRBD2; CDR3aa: CASSRGTSGYYEQYF; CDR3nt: TGTGCCAGCAGCCGCGGGACTAGCGGATACTACGAGCAGTACTTC
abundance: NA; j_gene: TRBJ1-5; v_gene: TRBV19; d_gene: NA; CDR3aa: CASKMDSLHNQPQHF; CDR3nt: TGTGCCAGTAAGATGGACAGCCTTCACAATCAGCCCCAGCATTTT
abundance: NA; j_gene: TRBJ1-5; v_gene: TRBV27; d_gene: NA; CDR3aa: CASRGGGPNQPQHF; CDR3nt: TGTGCCAGCAGGGGCGGGGGCCCGAATCAGCCCCAGCATTTT
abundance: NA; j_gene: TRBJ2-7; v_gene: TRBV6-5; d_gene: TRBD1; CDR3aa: CASRPKTGDSYEQYF; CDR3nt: TGTGCCAGCAGACCCAAAACAGGGGACTCCTACGAGCAGTACTTC
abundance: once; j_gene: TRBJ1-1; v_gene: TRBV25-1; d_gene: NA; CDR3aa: CASKRENTEAFF; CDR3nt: TGTGCCAGCAAGCGGGAGAACACTGAAGCTTTCTTT
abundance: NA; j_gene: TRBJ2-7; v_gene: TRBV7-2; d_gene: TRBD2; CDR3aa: CASSFGSGRASPYEQYF; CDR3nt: TGTGCCAGCAGCTTTGGTAGCGGGAGGGCAAGCCCCTACGAGCAGTACTTC
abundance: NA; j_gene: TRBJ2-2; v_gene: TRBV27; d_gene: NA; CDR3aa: CASMLRVNTGELFF; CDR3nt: TGTGCCAGCATGTTGCGGGTGAACACCGGGGAGCTGTTTTTT
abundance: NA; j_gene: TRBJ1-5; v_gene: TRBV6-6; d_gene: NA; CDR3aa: CASRSNNQPQHF; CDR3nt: TGTGCCAGCAGGTCTAACAATCAGCCCCAGCATTTT
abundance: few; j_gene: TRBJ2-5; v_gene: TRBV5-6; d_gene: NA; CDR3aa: CASSLEGPRQETQYF; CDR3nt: TGTGCCAGCAGCTTGGAGGGGCCCCGACAAGAGACCCAGTACTTC
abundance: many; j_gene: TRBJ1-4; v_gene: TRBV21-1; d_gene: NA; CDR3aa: CASSPAAGFTEKLFF; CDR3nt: TGTGCCAGCAGCCCCGCGGCTGGCTTTACGGAAAAACTGTTTTTT
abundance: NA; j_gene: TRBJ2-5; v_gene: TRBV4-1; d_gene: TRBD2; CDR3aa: CASSQVALAGASQETQYF; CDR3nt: TGCGCCAGCAGCCAAGTGGCTCTAGCGGGAGCTTCACAAGAGACCCAGTACTTC
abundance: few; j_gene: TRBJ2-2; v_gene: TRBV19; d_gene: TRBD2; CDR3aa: CASSNLAGNTGELFF; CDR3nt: TGTGCCAGTAGTAATCTAGCGGGGAACACCGGGGAGCTGTTTTTT
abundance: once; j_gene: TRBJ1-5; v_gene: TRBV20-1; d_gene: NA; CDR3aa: CSASLTVLQPQHF; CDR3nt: TGCAGTGCTAGTCTTACGGTTCTTCAGCCCCAGCATTTT
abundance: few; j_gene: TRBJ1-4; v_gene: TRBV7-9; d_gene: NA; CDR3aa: CASSLDAGSNEKLFF; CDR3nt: TGTGCCAGCAGCTTAGATGCGGGGTCAAATGAAAAACTGTTTTTT
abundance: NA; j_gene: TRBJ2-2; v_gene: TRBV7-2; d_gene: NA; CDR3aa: CASSLERLAGELFF; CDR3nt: TGTGCCAGCAGCTTAGAGCGGCTAGCGGGGGAGCTGTTTTTT
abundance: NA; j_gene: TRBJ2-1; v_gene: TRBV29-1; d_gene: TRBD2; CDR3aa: CSVDGTSRTYNEQFF; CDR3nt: TGCAGCGTGGACGGGACTAGCAGAACCTACAATGAGCAGTTCTTC
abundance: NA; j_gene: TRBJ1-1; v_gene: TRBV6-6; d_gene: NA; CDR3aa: CASSHNTEAFF; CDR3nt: TGTGCCAGCAGCCATAACACTGAAGCTTTCTTT
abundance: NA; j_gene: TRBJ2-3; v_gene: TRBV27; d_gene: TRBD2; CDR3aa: CASSRGIRTSGSGTDTQYF; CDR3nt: TGTGCCAGCAGTCGGGGGATTAGGACTAGCGGGAGCGGTACAGATACGCAGTATTTT
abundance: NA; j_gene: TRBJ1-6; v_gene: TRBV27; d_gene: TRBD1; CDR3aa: CASSWGQGNSPLHF; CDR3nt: TGTGCCAGCAGTTGGGGACAGGGGAATTCACCCCTCCACTTT
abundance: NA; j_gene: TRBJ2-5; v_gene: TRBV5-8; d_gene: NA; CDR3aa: CASSLTGIQETQYF; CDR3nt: TGTGCCAGCAGCTTGACAGGGATCCAAGAGACCCAGTACTTC
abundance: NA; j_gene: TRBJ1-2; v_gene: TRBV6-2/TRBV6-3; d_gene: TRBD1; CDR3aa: CASSYPLRGLGYTF; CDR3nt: TGTGCCAGCAGTTACCCCCTGAGGGGGCTAGGCTACACCTTC
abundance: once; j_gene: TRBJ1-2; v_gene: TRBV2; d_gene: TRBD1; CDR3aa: CASREGQNYGYTF; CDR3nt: TGTGCCAGCAGGGAGGGACAGAACTATGGCTACACCTTC
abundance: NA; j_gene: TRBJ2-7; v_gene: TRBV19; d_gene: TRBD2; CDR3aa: CASSILAGGQYF; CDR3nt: TGTGCCAGTAGTATACTAGCGGGAGGGCAGTACTTC
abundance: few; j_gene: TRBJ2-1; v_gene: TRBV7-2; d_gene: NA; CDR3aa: CASSLAASSYNEQFF; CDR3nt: TGTGCCAGCAGCTTAGCGGCCAGCTCCTACAATGAGCAGTTCTTC
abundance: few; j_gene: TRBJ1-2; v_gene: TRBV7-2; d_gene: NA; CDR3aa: CASSTYDRDYGYTF; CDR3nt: TGTGCCAGCAGCACCTACGACAGAGACTATGGCTACACCTTC
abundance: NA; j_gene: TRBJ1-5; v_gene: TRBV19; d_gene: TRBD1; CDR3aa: CASAGTVYNQPQHF; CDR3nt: TGTGCCAGCGCCGGGACAGTGTACAATCAGCCCCAGCATTTT